Detailed here is one T cell receptor beta chain. Only in-frame clones appear in the TCRdb table, and some are missing; sequencing was by immunoSEQ multiplex PCR. The sample consists of roughly 290,000 clones, roughly four fifths of them appearing once. This entry belongs to a study of blood T cell repertoires in COVID-19. CDR1 is SNHLY and CDR2 is FYNNEI in the germline V gene. The CDR3 runs to 13 residues. After removal of 5 bases from V and 8 bases from J, the junction contained 7 bases not matched to a gene. Input material: peripheral blood. This receptor was identified in a person aged 65 to 85 with COVID-19, enrolled during active disease. V usage is TRBV2 and J usage is TRBJ2-3; 7 bases map to TRBD1. The chain's CDR3 is CASSRQGSPTQYF. For the CDR3, the DNA is TGTGCCAGCAGTAGACAGGGCTCCCCTACGCAGTATTTT.